This passage covers 7 T cell receptor beta chains from one sample sequenced in a study of T cell responses to AZD1222 COVID-19 vaccine. Produced via immunoSEQ multiplex PCR; TCRdb's table is partial and in-frame only. Of 100,000 or so clones listed, approximately 90% are singletons. Here the sequenced sample was peripheral blood, taken on day 0 of AZD1222 vaccination. The receptors were gathered from an adult in good health.

The chain joins TRBV12-3 or TRBV12-4 to TRBJ1-5; TRBD1 aligns across 8 bases. Trimming cost V 7 bases and J 6 bases; bases outside gene matches: 5. This CDR3 is built from 13 residues. The CDR3 sequence: CASNPGGIQPQHF. The CDR3 DNA is TGTGCCAGCAATCCAGGGGGCATTCAGCCCCAGCATTTT.

This sequence joins TRBV7-3 and TRBJ2-3, with 10 positions matching TRBD1. V was clipped by 5 bases and J by 2 bases; unmatched bases: 10. CDR1 SGHTA and CDR2 FQGTGA come from the germline V gene. The CDR3 has 17 residues. In DNA, the CDR3 is TGTGCCAGCAGCACCGGACAGGGGGAATGGGTCACAGATACGCAGTATTTT. Translation: CASSTGQGEWVTDTQYF.

The chain employs TRBV9 and TRBJ1-1, with D tentatively TRBD1 (6 bases). There are 15 residues in the CDR3. Germline values: CDR1 SGDLS, CDR2 YYNGEE. Trimming took off 4 bases at V and 1 base at J, with 14 bases between the two ends. CDR3 in amino acids: CASSKGGTSNTEAFF. CDR3 nucleotides: TGTGCCAGCAGCAAAGGGGGGACTTCGAACACTGAAGCTTTCTTT.

This chain joins TRBV5-1 and TRBJ2-7, with 9 bases fitting TRBD2. The V gene's germline CDR1 is SGHRS and CDR2 YFSETQ. V was clipped by 1 base and J by 0 bases; unmatched bases: 5. This CDR3 region has 16 residues. The CDR3, as DNA: TGCGCCAGCAGCTTGAGTTTAGCGGGGGTCTCCTACGAGCAGTACTTC. Its translation is CASSLSLAGVSYEQYF. Variable domain in full (rest from reference TRBV5-1 and TRBJ2-7): KAGVTQTPRYLIKTRGQQVTLSCSPISGHRSVSWYQQTPGQGLQFLFEYFSETQRNKGNFPGRFSGRQFSNSRSEMNVSTLELGDSALYLCASSLSLAGVSYEQYFGPGTRLTVT.

This rearrangement joins TRBV7-2 to TRBJ2-2; TRBD1 matches 7 bases. J lost 7 bases, V lost 2 bases, and 7 bases had no gene match. From germline, CDR1 is SGHTA and CDR2 FQGNSA. The length of the CDR3 is 15 residues. CDR3: CASSLLGGANGELFF. The CDR3 bases are TGTGCCAGCAGCTTATTAGGGGGCGCGAACGGGGAGCTGTTTTTT.

The gene calls are TRBV28 and TRBJ1-2; no clear D gene. CDR1 is MDHEN and CDR2 is SYDVKM in the germline V gene. The germline V and J ends were trimmed by 6 bases and 2 bases, with 10 bases remaining between them. The CDR3 is made up of 13 amino acids. CDR3: CASSLEANYGYTF. CDR3 sequence (DNA): TGTGCCAGCAGCTTGGAGGCAAACTATGGCTACACCTTC.

This clone was counted a single time. The chain joins TRBV7-2 to TRBJ1-3, with 9 bases fitting TRBD1. This CDR3 spans 15 amino acids. Germline V gene data show CDR1 as SGHTA and CDR2 as FQGNSA. V was pared by 5 bases and J by 3 bases, with 5 bases of the junction left unmatched. CDR3 nucleotide sequence: TGTGCCAGCAGCCCGGGGACAGGGATTGGAAACACCATATATTTT. Its translation: CASSPGTGIGNTIYF.